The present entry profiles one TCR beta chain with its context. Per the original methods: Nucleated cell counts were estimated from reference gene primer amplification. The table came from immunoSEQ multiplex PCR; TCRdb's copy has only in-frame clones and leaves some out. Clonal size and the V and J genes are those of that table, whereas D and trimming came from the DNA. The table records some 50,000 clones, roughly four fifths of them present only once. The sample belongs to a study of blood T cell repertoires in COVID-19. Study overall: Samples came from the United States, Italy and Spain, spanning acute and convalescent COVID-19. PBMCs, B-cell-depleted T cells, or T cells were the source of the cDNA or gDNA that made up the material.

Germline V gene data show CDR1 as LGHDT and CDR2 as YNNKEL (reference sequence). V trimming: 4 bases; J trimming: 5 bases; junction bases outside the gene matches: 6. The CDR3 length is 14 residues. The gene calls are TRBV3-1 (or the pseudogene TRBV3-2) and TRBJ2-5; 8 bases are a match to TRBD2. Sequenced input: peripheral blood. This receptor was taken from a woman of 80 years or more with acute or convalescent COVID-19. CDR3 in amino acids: CASSRRLAGETQYF. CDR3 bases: TGTGCCAGCAGCCGGAGGCTAGCGGGCGAGACCCAGTACTTC.